This T cell receptor (beta chain) was recorded in a study of blood T cell repertoires in COVID-19. Whole-study context: The study drew acute and convalescent COVID-19 samples from the United States, Italy and Spain. T cells, B-cell-depleted T cells, or PBMCs provided the cDNA or gDNA that served as material.

Germline CDR1 LNHDA, CDR2 SQIVND (reference sequence). The V end was cut by 0 bases, the J end by 1 base, with 9 bases between. The CDR3 sequence is 15 residues long. Authors' methods: The assay estimated nucleated cells by amplifying reference gene primers. TCRdb's copy holds only in-frame clones and misses some; the assay was immunoSEQ multiplex PCR. V and J calls and clone size are those listed in that table; D and trimming were worked out from the DNA. The data contain approximately 300,000 clones, around 92% of them seen just once; the ten biggest clones take up under 8%. Input material: peripheral blood. J is TRBJ1-1 and V is TRBV19; D call uncertain. This TCR derives from a man between 18 and 35 years old who had recovered from COVID-19. The CDR3 sequence: CASSIEEGPNTEAFF. The CDR3 DNA sequence: TGTGCCAGTAGTATAGAAGAGGGCCCGAACACTGAAGCTTTCTTT.